A single sample is the source of the 5 T cell receptor beta chains below, sequenced in a study of cytomegalovirus exposure and HLA in healthy donors. Primers: 60 Vbeta forward and 13 Jbeta reverse. The method was immunoSEQ multiplex PCR; TCRdb's version includes in-frame clones alone and lacks a portion of them. The sample consists of about 150,000 clones, around a tenth of them appearing once. Sequencing was carried out using PBMCs. The receptors originated from a male donor in good health and CMV-seronegative.

This sequence joins TRBV7-3 and TRBJ2-1, with 7 bases aligning to TRBD1. CDR1 and CDR2 from the germline V gene are SGHTA and FQGTGA. The CDR3 is made up of 14 amino acids. V lost 5 bases and J lost 1; bases outside the gene matches: 2. The CDR3 coding sequence is TGTGCCAGCAGCCACAGGGGTTCCTACAATGAGCAGTTCTTC. Translation: CASSHRGSYNEQFF.

V is TRBV28 and J is TRBJ1-4, with 9 nucleotides matching TRBD1. Germline lookup yields CDR1 MDHEN and CDR2 SYDVKM. The CDR3 loop spans 14 amino acids. With V trimmed by 6 bases and J by 8 bases, 7 bases remained unmatched. DNA of the CDR3: TGTGCCAGCAGCTACAGGGGGCTTGGAGAAAAACTGTTTTTT. Translation: CASSYRGLGEKLFF.

This clone has a handful of counts. The rearrangement uses TRBV5-1 and TRBJ2-1; 8 nucleotides match TRBD2. The V and J ends lost 3 bases and 5 bases, in that order; junction bases with no gene match: 10. Germline V gene sequence: CDR1 SGHRS, CDR2 YFSETQ. CDR3 size: 16 residues. CDR3 sequence reads: CASSSLWTSSHNEQFF. CDR3 in DNA: TGCGCCAGCAGCTCCCTATGGACTAGCAGCCACAATGAGCAGTTCTTC.

The gene calls are TRBV4-1 and TRBJ1-1; D possibly corresponds to TRBD1 (5 bases). The CDR3 is 13 residues long. Germline V gives CDR1 MGHRA, CDR2 YSYEKL. V was shortened by 2 bases and J by 10 bases, with 14 bases between the two germline ends. The CDR3 spells CASSQIGTEGAFF. The DNA for the CDR3 is TGCGCCAGCAGCCAAATCGGGACGGAGGGAGCTTTCTTT.

The rearrangement links TRBV4-3 to TRBJ2-1, with 7 positions matching TRBD1. Germline V gene lookup returns CDR1 LGHNA and CDR2 YSLEER. This CDR3 contains 21 residues. V was pared by 0 bases and J by 5 bases, with 22 bases of the junction left unmatched. This CDR3 is CASSQDLPFEVGTEGDNEQFF. The CDR3 DNA reads as TGCGCCAGCAGCCAAGATCTTCCTTTTGAGGTCGGGACAGAAGGGGACAATGAGCAGTTCTTC.